The sequence of this T cell receptor beta chain was determined in a study of blood T cell repertoires in COVID-19. Whole-study context: COVID-19 samples, acute and convalescent, were from the United States, Italy and Spain. Nucleic acid was either cDNA or gDNA, and it came from T cells, B-cell-depleted T cells, or PBMCs.

In the authors' methods: It was from reference gene primer amplification that nucleated cell counts were estimated. Method: immunoSEQ multiplex PCR; TCRdb's copy keeps in-frame clones and lacks some. V and J calls and clone size are as listed in that table; D and trimming were resolved from the DNA. Of 300,000 to 450,000 clones in the sample, more than 70% are singletons; the top ten hold about 10%. Seattle patient enrollment occurred during active infection, with longitudinal follow-up thereafter. CDR3 length: 13 residues. V was trimmed by 3 bases and J by 3 bases, leaving 9 bases between them. The germline V gene has CDR1 SGHNT and CDR2 YENEEA.

The V call is TRBV11-3, the J call TRBJ2-7; TRBD1 is a possible D gene (6 bases). Input material: peripheral blood. The clonotype originates from a woman aged 25 to 39 with COVID-19, enrolled during active disease. The chain's CDR3 is CASSFGDNYEQYF. DNA of the CDR3: TGTGCCAGCAGCTTCGGGGACAACTACGAGCAGTACTTC.